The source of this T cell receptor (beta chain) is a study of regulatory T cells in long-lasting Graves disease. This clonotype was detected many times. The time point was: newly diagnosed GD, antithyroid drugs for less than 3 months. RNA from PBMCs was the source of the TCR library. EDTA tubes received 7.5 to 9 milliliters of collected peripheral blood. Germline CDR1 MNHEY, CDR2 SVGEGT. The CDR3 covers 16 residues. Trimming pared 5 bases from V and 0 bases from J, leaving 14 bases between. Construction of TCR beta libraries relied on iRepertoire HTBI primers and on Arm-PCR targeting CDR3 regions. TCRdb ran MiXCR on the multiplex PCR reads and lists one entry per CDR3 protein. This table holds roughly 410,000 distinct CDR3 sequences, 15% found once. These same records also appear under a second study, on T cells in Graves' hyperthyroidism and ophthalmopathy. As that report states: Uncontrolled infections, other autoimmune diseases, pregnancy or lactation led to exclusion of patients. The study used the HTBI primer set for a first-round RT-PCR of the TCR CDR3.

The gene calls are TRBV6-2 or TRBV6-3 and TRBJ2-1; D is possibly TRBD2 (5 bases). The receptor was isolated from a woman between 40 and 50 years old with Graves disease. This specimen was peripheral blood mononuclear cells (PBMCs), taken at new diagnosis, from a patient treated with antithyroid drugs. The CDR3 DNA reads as TGTGCCAGCAGTGAACAGCGGTTCAGCTCCTACAATGAGCAGTTCTTC. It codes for CASSEQRFSSYNEQFF.